Listed here are 5 T cell receptor beta chains from one sample, sequenced in a study of post-analysis software for immune sequencing data. Overall study results and limits: Compared with controls, patients had more of roughly five TRBV segments, including TRBV5-6, TRBV5-1 and TRBV20-1.

These receptors have no identified antigens. Every TCR beta cDNA library bore unique molecular identifiers. Each CDR3 protein is one row after TCRdb ran MiXCR on the PCR reads. Here the sample spans hundreds of thousands of distinct CDR3 sequences, 59% being singletons. Material: blood. The receptors come from a girl aged 2-10 years with multiple sclerosis.

The rearrangement links TRBV12-3 or TRBV12-4 to TRBJ2-5; D is unclear. The CDR3 has 13 amino acids. Trimming left V 6 bases short and J 4 bases short, with 12 bases between. As DNA, the CDR3 is TGTGCCAGCAGCCGATCGGACCGAGAGACCCAGTACTTC. As protein: CASSRSDRETQYF.

This clonotype appeared a few times. The chain joins TRBV7-9 to TRBJ2-5; D is ambiguous. The V and J ends lost 4 bases and 0 bases respectively, with 9 bases between them. The germline CDR1 and CDR2 sequences are SEHNR and FQNEAQ (reference sequence). CDR3 length: 14 residues. In DNA form, the CDR3 reads TGTGCCAGCAGCTCTCGAATGTACCAAGAGACCCAGTACTTC. Protein product: CASSSRMYQETQYF.

The table lists this clonotype with a count of one. The genes are TRBV5-6 and TRBJ2-3; 7 bases are shared with TRBD2. V gave up 5 bases and J gave up 1 base; unmatched junction bases: 7. The V gene's germline CDR1 is SGHDT and CDR2 YYEEEE. The CDR3 has 15 amino acids. CDR3: CASRGEGLRTDTQYF. The CDR3 coding sequence is TGTGCCAGCAGAGGGGAGGGGCTTCGCACAGATACGCAGTATTTT.

This clonotype was seen only a few times. The chain employs TRBV9 and TRBJ2-1; 7 bases line up with TRBD1. The germline gives CDR1 SGDLS, CDR2 YYNGEE. V was pared by 4 bases and J by 7 bases, with 14 bases of the junction left unmatched. The CDR3 runs to 16 residues. The CDR3 here is CASSPRDSLLSNEQFF. The CDR3 nucleotides read TGTGCCAGCAGCCCCAGGGACAGCCTCCTTTCTAATGAGCAGTTCTTC. Variable domain in full (rest from reference TRBV9 and TRBJ2-1): DSGVTQTPKHLITATGQRVTLRCSPRSGDLSVYWYQQSLDQGLQFLIQYYNGEERAKGNILERFSAQQFPDLHSELNLSSLELGDSALYFCASSPRDSLLSNEQFFGPGTRLTVL.

This chain joins TRBV29-1 and TRBJ2-5, with 13 positions matching TRBD2. The CDR3 consists of 13 residues. CDR1 SQVTM and CDR2 ANQGSEA come from the germline V gene. The ends lost 8 bases at V and 5 bases at J; junction bases unmatched: 5. The CDR3 nucleotides are TGCAGCACTAGCGGGGGGGCCGGGGAGACCCAGTACTTC. This codes for CSTSGGAGETQYF.